Sequencing of this TCR beta chain was carried out in a study of a mutant IDH1 vaccine in newly diagnosed glioma. Findings and caveats of the study: It seemed that pseudoprogression was not linked to changes in the top peripheral T cell clonotypes.

Time point given: week 35, safety follow-up. It was 300 ug of mutant IDH1 20-mer peptide that made up each vaccine dose, given with topical imiquimod. On this clone itself: No antigen is known for it.

Trimming at V came to 3 bases and at J to 5 bases, leaving 16 bases not matched to a gene. The CDR3 runs 18 residues. From germline, CDR1 is MNHEY and CDR2 SMNVEV (reference sequence). Assay: immunoSEQ multiplex PCR; the TCRdb copy retains only in-frame clones and omits some. The sample carries tens of thousands of clones, 74% recorded once. The V call is TRBV27, the J call TRBJ2-3; 8 nucleotides match TRBD2. The clonotype comes from a man aged 50 or older with glioma. The sample was PBMCs, taken from a glioma patient whose treatment included an IDH1 peptide vaccine. The CDR3 loop reads CASSFGSGDSAKGDTQYF. The CDR3 DNA is TGTGCCAGCAGTTTTGGTAGCGGGGATTCGGCAAAGGGAGATACGCAGTATTTT.